The clone carrying this T cell receptor (beta chain) was counted only a few times. Its target is unknown. Trimming removed 5 bases from V and 2 bases from J, with 16 bases in between. The CDR3 is made up of 15 amino acids. Germline CDR1 SGHRS, CDR2 YFSETQ. These data come from a study of early T cells in non-severe SARS-CoV-2 infection. On the study more broadly: From unsorted whole blood, bulk RNA was sequenced, and the chains remained unpaired.

General study points: Reliance on VDJdb matching favored anti-spike CD8 responses; private and CD4 specificities were missed.

Unique molecular identifiers were added to individual cDNA molecules. In TCRdb, the 5' RACE reads were re-called with MiXCR into one record per CDR3 protein. The sample carries approximately 66,000 distinct CDR3 sequences, about 12% recorded once. Sequencing was done on a sample of whole blood. The chain recombines TRBV5-1 with TRBJ1-2; tentatively, D is TRBD1 (6 bases). The TCR comes from an adult who was a healthcare worker with PCR-confirmed SARS-CoV-2 infection or an uninfected control (not recorded which). The CDR3 region has the DNA TGCGCCAGCAGGCCGGGACACACCCAGAACTATGGCTACACCTTC. Translation gives CASRPGHTQNYGYTF.